Presented here are 27 T cell receptor beta chains from one specimen sequenced in a study of blood T cell repertoires in COVID-19 (dated by TCRdb to the early 2020s). The protocol used for the library was the immunoSEQ multiplex PCR assay. TCRdb holds this immuneACCESS table with in-frame rearrangements only. Some clones are missing; in checked studies, unresolved V genes explain under half, and the rest has no known cause. This sample lists some 190,000 clones; approximately 81% were detected once. About 5% of the sample comes from the top ten. Sequencing input: peripheral blood. Receptors were obtained from a woman over 75 with acute or convalescent COVID-19.

The V call is TRBV14, the J call TRBJ2-7; maybe TRBD2 (6 bases). V lost 1 base and J 4 bases, leaving 8 bases between the germline ends. The length of the CDR3 is 13 residues. CDR1 SGHDN and CDR2 FVKESK come from the germline V gene. DNA for the CDR3: TGTGCCAGCAGCCAAGGGCGGGGTTACGAGCAGTACTTC. Its protein is CASSQGRGYEQYF.

This clone has just one count. The chain carries TRBV7-9 and TRBJ1-1; 8 bases align to TRBD1. The CDR3 runs to 14 residues. Germline CDR1 is SEHNR and CDR2 is FQNEAQ (reference sequence). Trimming cost V 6 bases and J 8 bases; bases outside gene matches: 11. For the CDR3, the DNA is TGTGCCAGCAGGGGACAGGTCACGACTGCGGAAGCTTTCTTT. Amino acid sequence: CASRGQVTTAEAFF.

The V gene is TRBV5-1, the J gene TRBJ1-5; D call uncertain. Per germline, CDR1 SGHRS and CDR2 YFSETQ. CDR3 length: 15 residues. The V end lost 4 bases, the J end lost 5 bases, and 16 bases lay between the germline ends. This CDR3 is CASSLESPAYQPQHF. The CDR3 DNA reads TGCGCCAGCAGCCTGGAGAGTCCCGCTTATCAGCCCCAGCATTTT.

The chain couples TRBV7-2 to TRBJ2-7, with 9 bases identical to TRBD2. V was clipped by 0 bases and J by 4 bases; unmatched bases: 7. The CDR3 contains 16 residues. CDR1 and CDR2 (germline): SGHTA, FQGNSA. This CDR3 reads CASSLANAGGRYEQYF. Written as DNA, the CDR3 is TGTGCCAGCAGCTTAGCGAATGCGGGAGGGAGGTACGAGCAGTACTTC. The entire variable domain, with the rest obtained from reference TRBV7-2 and TRBJ2-7, is as follows: GAGVSQSPSNKVTEKGKDVELRCDPISGHTALYWYRQSLGQGLEFLIYFQGNSAPDKSGLPSDRFSAERTGGSVSTLTIQRTQQEDSAVYLCASSLANAGGRYEQYFGPGTRLTVT.

This clone was seen more than once but under ten times. The genes are TRBV5-5 and TRBJ1-5; D is uncertain. V shed 0 bases and J shed 0 bases, with 7 bases lying between them. CDR3 length: 15 residues. Looked up from germline, CDR1 is SGHKS and CDR2 is YYEKEE (reference sequence). In DNA form, the CDR3 reads TGTGCCAGCAGCTTGGCCGGTTATAGCAATCAGCCCCAGCATTTT. As protein: CASSLAGYSNQPQHF.

This chain connects TRBV7-2 to TRBJ2-5, with a weak D call TRBD2 (6 bases). The germline CDR1 and CDR2 sequences are SGHTA and FQGNSA. Trimming stripped 6 bases from V and 4 bases from J, with 12 bases between. This CDR3 is 13 amino acids long. DNA for the CDR3: TGTGCCAGCAGGCCGGGACTTCTAGAGACCCAGTACTTC. Residues: CASRPGLLETQYF.

This CDR3 is CASRSIRGPQPQHF. The CDR3 coding sequence is TGTGCCAGCCGCAGCATCAGGGGGCCTCAGCCCCAGCATTTT. The chain carries TRBV2 and TRBJ1-5; TRBD1 matches 8 bases. There are 14 residues in the CDR3. V was clipped by 8 bases and J by 6 bases; unmatched bases: 9. Germline CDR1 is SNHLY and CDR2 is FYNNEI.

The table lists this clone with many counts. The gene calls are TRBV3-1 (or the pseudogene TRBV3-2) and TRBJ1-1; a possible D gene is TRBD1 (5 bases). Trimming removed 1 base at V and 11 bases at J, with 14 bases between. This CDR3 region has 13 residues. Per the germline V gene, CDR1 is LGHDT and CDR2 is YNNKEL (reference sequence). The CDR3 loop is CASSQGGEGSAFF. CDR3 bases: TGTGCCAGCAGCCAAGGGGGGGAGGGTTCGGCTTTCTTT.

This rearrangement joins TRBV7-9 to TRBJ2-1; D is perhaps TRBD2 (6 bases). The CDR3 runs to 13 residues. Germline V gives CDR1 SEHNR, CDR2 FQNEAQ (reference sequence). V was clipped by 5 bases and J by 7 bases, with 12 bases between them. The CDR3 DNA sequence: TGTGCCAGCAGCCGGGGACTTATAAATGAGCAGTTCTTC. Translated, it gives CASSRGLINEQFF.

The rearrangement joins TRBV7-8 to TRBJ1-3, with D perhaps matching TRBD1 (5 bases). The length of the CDR3 is 14 residues. The ends were cut back, 3 bases at V and 0 bases at J, with 6 bases in the middle. Per the germline V gene, CDR1 is SGHVS and CDR2 is FQNEAQ. In DNA form, the CDR3 reads TGTGCCAGCAGCTTTACAGGCTCTGGAAACACCATATATTTT. Translated: CASSFTGSGNTIYF.

J is TRBJ1-1 and V is TRBV20-1; possible D gene TRBD1, 5 bases. Trimming pared 3 bases from V and 10 bases from J, leaving 24 bases between. This CDR3 has 15 residues. The germline gives CDR1 DFQATT, CDR2 SNEGSKA (reference sequence). The CDR3 coding sequence is TGCAGTGCTAGTTCGGCAGGGTGGATTCCTGGGGCAGCTTTCTTT. Its translation: CSASSAGWIPGAAFF.

The J gene is TRBJ1-3, the V gene TRBV18; 7 bases agree with TRBD1. V shed 6 bases, J shed 0 bases, and the junction held 8 bases outside the gene matches. CDR1 and CDR2 from the germline V gene are KGHSH and LQKENI. The CDR3 is 16 residues long. The CDR3 DNA follows: TGTGCCAGCTCGCCCTGGACAGGCAGCTCTGGAAACACCATATATTTT. As protein: CASSPWTGSSGNTIYF. The full variable domain, rest sourced from reference TRBV18 and TRBJ1-3, is NAGVMQNPRHLVRRRGQEARLRCSPMKGHSHVYWYRQLPEEGLKFMVYLQKENIIDESGMPKERFSAEFPKEGPSILRIQQVVRGDSAAYFCASSPWTGSSGNTIYFGEGSWLTVV.

This chain connects TRBV5-1 to TRBJ2-4; the D gene is possibly TRBD1 (6 bases). The CDR3 is 15 residues long. V lost 0 bases to trimming and J lost 8 bases, with 15 bases between them. Germline values: CDR1 SGHRS, CDR2 YFSETQ. CDR3 DNA sequence: TGCGCCAGCAGCTTGGGGTCGGTGGGGGCGGACATTCAGTACTTC. Amino acid sequence: CASSLGSVGADIQYF.

J is TRBJ2-2 and V is TRBV3-1 (or the pseudogene TRBV3-2); weak D call: TRBD1 (6 bases). The V and J ends lost 2 bases and 5 bases respectively, with 9 bases between them. The CDR3 sequence is 14 residues long. Germline V gene lookup returns CDR1 LGHDT and CDR2 YNNKEL (reference sequence). CDR3 amino acids: CASSQRGGTGELFF. The CDR3 DNA follows: TGTGCCAGCAGCCAACGAGGGGGAACCGGGGAGCTGTTTTTT.

The rearrangement uses TRBV29-1 and TRBJ2-5; D possibly corresponds to TRBD2 (5 bases). V lost 8 bases, J lost 5 bases, and 21 bases lay in between. CDR1 is SQVTM, CDR2 ANQGSEA, per germline. The CDR3 loop spans 14 amino acids. DNA of the CDR3: TGCAGCCACGCCCCGGGGAGCGTCGGGGAGACCCAGTACTTC. Translation: CSHAPGSVGETQYF.

The table lists this clone with a few counts. The chain carries TRBV4-3 and TRBJ1-4; TRBD1 agrees at 10 bases. This CDR3 has 15 residues. Trimming at V came to 4 bases and at J to 6 bases, leaving 5 bases not matched to a gene. Per germline, CDR1 LGHNA and CDR2 YSLEER. CDR3 coding DNA: TGCGCCAGCAGCCGGACCGGGACAGGGGATGAAAAACTGTTTTTT. Its translation is CASSRTGTGDEKLFF.

The V gene is TRBV5-1, the J gene TRBJ1-2; 9 bases match TRBD1. Germline V gene sequence: CDR1 SGHRS, CDR2 YFSETQ. The CDR3 contains 15 residues. After removal of 4 bases from V and 4 bases from J, the junction contained 8 bases not matched to a gene. CDR3 DNA sequence: TGCGCCAGCAGCCTTACAGGGGGCGCGGGCTATGGCTACACCTTC. Amino acid sequence: CASSLTGGAGYGYTF.

The chain recombines TRBV29-1 with TRBJ1-2, with D possibly being TRBD1 (6 bases). V lost 6 bases and J 13 bases, leaving 21 bases between the germline ends. From germline, CDR1 is SQVTM and CDR2 ANQGSEA. This CDR3 has 12 residues. The CDR3 DNA reads as TGCAGCGTGCTTTCGGGGGGGCTCGGCGGCACCTTC. Amino acids: CSVLSGGLGGTF.

This chain connects TRBV12-5 to TRBJ2-3; D gene unclear. Looked up from germline, CDR1 is LGHNT and CDR2 is FRNRAP. This CDR3 spans 14 amino acids. V was pared by 1 base and J by 8 bases, with 13 bases between. The CDR3 reads CASGLGVPGGTQYF. The DNA of the CDR3 is TGTGCTAGTGGTTTGGGCGTCCCTGGCGGTACGCAGTATTTT.

V and J are TRBV7-9 and TRBJ1-3; 7 nucleotides line up with TRBD1. CDR1 is SEHNR and CDR2 is FQNEAQ in the germline V gene (reference sequence). Trimming cost V 3 bases and J 2 bases; bases outside gene matches: 1. The CDR3 has 14 amino acids. CDR3 protein: CASSFDRAGNTIYF. The CDR3 DNA is TGTGCCAGCAGCTTCGACAGGGCTGGAAACACCATATATTTT.

This clone occurred once. V is TRBV5-8 and J is TRBJ1-2; weak D call: TRBD1 (6 bases). Trimming left V 4 bases short and J 4 bases short, with 11 bases between. Germline V gene data show CDR1 as SGHTS and CDR2 as YDEGEE. CDR3 length: 13 residues. The chain's CDR3 is CASSPTGPYGYTF. CDR3 nucleotides: TGTGCCAGCAGCCCGACAGGTCCCTATGGCTACACCTTC.

The chain recombines TRBV7-9 with TRBJ1-2; 8 bases are shared with TRBD1. The junction had 5 bases not matched to a gene; V was cut back by 7 bases and J by 1 base. CDR1 is SEHNR and CDR2 is FQNEAQ in the germline V gene (reference sequence). CDR3 length equals 14 residues. The CDR3 DNA reads as TGTGCCAGCAACAGGGGGGACTATAACTATGGCTACACCTTC. This translates into CASNRGDYNYGYTF.

V gene TRBV11-1 combines with J gene TRBJ2-2; the match to TRBD1 covers 8 bases. The V segment lost 2 bases and the J segment 4 bases; nucleotides outside the gene matches: 6. Germline V CDR1 and CDR2: SGHAT, FQDESV (reference sequence). The CDR3 covers 16 residues. The CDR3 sequence: CASSLRQGALTGELFF. In nucleotides, the CDR3 is TGTGCCAGCAGCTTACGGCAGGGGGCGCTCACCGGGGAGCTGTTTTTT.

This clone has only one observation. The rearrangement links TRBV4-1 to TRBJ1-5; D ambiguous. Germline CDR1 and CDR2: MGHRA and YSYEKL. The CDR3 is 13 amino acids. Trimming took 3 bases from V and 7 from J, leaving 10 bases between them. The CDR3 sequence is CASSQEVGQPQHF. The CDR3, as DNA: TGCGCCAGCAGCCAGGAGGTTGGGCAGCCCCAGCATTTT.

This sequence joins TRBV5-6 and TRBJ2-2, with TRBD2 matching 12 bases. V dropped 3 bases and J dropped 5; count of bases not matched to a gene: 8. CDR1 and CDR2 from the germline V gene are SGHDT and YYEEEE. This CDR3 is built from 17 residues. CDR3 amino acids: CASSSLGLAGSTGELFF. CDR3 DNA: TGTGCCAGCAGCTCCCTCGGACTAGCGGGATCAACCGGGGAGCTGTTTTTT.

The gene calls are TRBV4-3 and TRBJ2-2; 8 bases are a match to TRBD2. V gave up 1 base and J gave up 7 bases; unmatched junction bases: 5. From germline, CDR1 is LGHNA and CDR2 YSLEER. The CDR3 covers 15 residues. As DNA, the CDR3 is TGCGCCAGCAGCCAAGTCGGAGCGGGGGTCGGGGAGCTGTTTTTT. Its protein product is CASSQVGAGVGELFF.

The chain has TRBV5-8 and TRBJ1-4, with TRBD1 as a possible D gene (5 bases). There are 14 residues in the CDR3. Germline V gene sequence: CDR1 SGHTS, CDR2 YDEGEE. Deletions cut 5 bases from V and 10 bases from J, with 18 bases between. CDR3 bases: TGTGCCAGCAGATCCGATCAGGGTATAGGAAAACTGTTTTTT. Residues: CASRSDQGIGKLFF. Full variable domain (remainder filled in from reference TRBV5-8 and TRBJ1-4): EAGVTQSPTHLIKTRGQQATLRCSPISGHTSVYWYQQALGLGLQFLLWYDEGEERNRGNFPPRFSGRQFPNYSSELNVNALELEDSALYLCASRSDQGIGKLFFGSGTQLSVL.